One and the same sample provided the 13 T cell receptor beta chains below, sequenced in a study of T cell responses to AZD1222 COVID-19 vaccine. Using immunoSEQ multiplex PCR, the repertoire was profiled, and TCRdb retains in-frame clones only, with some absent. The data show about 140,000 clones, 90% to 95% seen once. Here the sequenced sample was peripheral blood, taken 28 days after the second AZD1222 dose. All receptors come from an adult who received the AZD1222 COVID-19 vaccine.

V is TRBV6-5 and J is TRBJ2-1, with TRBD2 matching 10 bases. With 6 bases clipped from V and 2 bases from J, the junction kept 4 bases outside the gene matches. The length of the CDR3 is 15 residues. The germline gives CDR1 MNHEY, CDR2 SVGAGI. The CDR3 nucleotides are TGTGCCAGCAGATCACTAGCGGGAACCTACAATGAGCAGTTCTTC. Protein sequence: CASRSLAGTYNEQFF.

This sequence joins TRBV27 and TRBJ2-6; a weak D match, TRBD2 (5 bases). V gave up 5 bases and J gave up 0 bases, with 17 bases separating them. The V gene's germline CDR1 is MNHEY and CDR2 SMNVEV (reference sequence). The CDR3 covers 18 residues. The CDR3 coding sequence is TGTGCCAGCAGTCCACGGACTTCCAAGAGCTCTGGGGCCAACGTCCTGACTTTC. This encodes CASSPRTSKSSGANVLTF.

This sequence joins TRBV15 and TRBJ2-2; 7 bases align to TRBD1. CDR1 is LNHNV, CDR2 YYDKDF, per germline (reference sequence). The CDR3 totals 16 residues. Germline trimming cut 5 bases from V and 5 bases from J; bases unmatched to any gene: 11. DNA for the CDR3: TGTGCCACCAGCGCACCTAGCACAGGGGTGACCGGGGAGCTGTTTTTT. Translating it yields CATSAPSTGVTGELFF.

This rearrangement joins TRBV5-4 to TRBJ2-5; D is possibly TRBD1 (6 bases). V dropped 0 bases and J dropped 1 base, with 10 bases sitting between them. Germline V gene data show CDR1 as SGHNT and CDR2 as YYREEE (reference sequence). CDR3 length equals 15 residues. The CDR3 loop reads CASSLGGPSQETQYF. CDR3 sequence (DNA): TGTGCCAGCAGCTTGGGGGGGCCGTCCCAAGAGACCCAGTACTTC.

V and J are TRBV6-6 and TRBJ1-6, with unresolved D. This CDR3 has 15 amino acids. V was cut by 2 bases and J by 9 bases, with 14 bases left in between. From germline, CDR1 is MNHNY and CDR2 SVGAGI (reference sequence). The CDR3 loop reads CASSYVEVPISPLHF. CDR3 coding DNA: TGTGCCAGCAGTTACGTCGAAGTCCCGATTTCACCCCTCCACTTT.

The rearrangement joins TRBV28 to TRBJ1-2; no clear D. The CDR3 spans 13 residues. Germline CDR1 MDHEN, CDR2 SYDVKM. The V end was cut by 2 bases, the J end by 2 bases, with 6 bases between. In DNA form, the CDR3 reads TGTGCCAGCAGTTTAGGAGGGAACTATGGCTACACCTTC. Translated, it gives CASSLGGNYGYTF.

The chain combines TRBV28 with TRBJ2-7; 11 nucleotides line up with TRBD2. Trimming cost V 4 bases and J 4 bases; bases outside gene matches: 3. Germline assignment: CDR1 MDHEN and CDR2 SYDVKM. The CDR3 runs 14 residues. The CDR3 here is CASSSGLAVYEQYF. The CDR3 nucleotides are TGTGCCAGCAGTTCGGGACTAGCGGTATACGAGCAGTACTTC. The full variable domain, with the rest looked up from reference TRBV28 and TRBJ2-7, is DVKVTQSSRYLVKRTGEKVFLECVQDMDHENMFWYRQDPGLGLRLIYFSYDVKMKEKGDIPEGYSVSREKKERFSLILESASTNQTSMYLCASSSGLAVYEQYFGPGTRLTVT.

The gene calls are TRBV7-9 and TRBJ1-2; D is undetermined. This CDR3 is 13 amino acids long. Trimming removed 6 bases at V and 8 bases at J, with 16 bases between. Germline assignment: CDR1 SEHNR and CDR2 FQNEAQ (reference sequence). The CDR3 region has the DNA TGTGCCAGCAGTAAAAGGGAGCCCCGGGGCTACACCTTC. Encoded protein: CASSKREPRGYTF.

The chain uses TRBV3-1 (or the pseudogene TRBV3-2) and TRBJ2-7; D is unresolved. Germline CDR1 LGHDT, CDR2 YNNKEL (reference sequence). V lost 0 bases, J lost 2 bases, and 11 bases lay in between. CDR3 length equals 15 residues. The CDR3 sequence: CASSQDRQVAYEQYF. The CDR3 nucleotides are TGTGCCAGCAGCCAAGATCGGCAGGTAGCCTACGAGCAGTACTTC.

This rearrangement joins TRBV4-2 to TRBJ2-3, with unresolved D. CDR1 and CDR2 (germline): LGHNA, YNFKEQ. The CDR3 extends over 14 amino acids. V was pared by 0 bases and J by 0 bases, with 4 bases between. The CDR3 bases are TGTGCCAGCAGCCAAGATGCGAGCACAGATACGCAGTATTTT. Residues: CASSQDASTDTQYF.

V and J are TRBV6-1 and TRBJ1-1; TRBD1 matches at 7 bases. In germline, CDR1 is MNHNS, CDR2 SASEGT. This CDR3 is 14 amino acids long. The J segment lost 5 bases and the V segment lost 1 base, leaving 4 bases of the junction unmatched. CDR3 residues: CASSEVVRGTEAFF. DNA for the CDR3: TGTGCCAGCAGTGAAGTAGTCAGGGGGACTGAAGCTTTCTTT.

This rearrangement joins TRBV9 to TRBJ2-2; D is unresolved. The V and J ends lost 1 base and 8 bases respectively, with 6 bases between them. Germline V gene data show CDR1 as SGDLS and CDR2 as YYNGEE. There are 12 residues in the CDR3. For the CDR3, the DNA is TGTGCCAGCAGCGTAAAAGGGGGGGAGCTGTTTTTT. Its translation is CASSVKGGELFF. The variable domain in full, completed from reference TRBV9 and TRBJ2-2, reads DSGVTQTPKHLITATGQRVTLRCSPRSGDLSVYWYQQSLDQGLQFLIQYYNGEERAKGNILERFSAQQFPDLHSELNLSSLELGDSALYFCASSVKGGELFFGEGSRLTVL.

The chain employs TRBV6-1 and TRBJ2-3; D gene unclear. The CDR3 covers 17 residues. CDR1 MNHNS and CDR2 SASEGT come from the germline V gene. Between the trimmed V and J ends, which lost 2 bases and 0 bases, there was a span of 15 bases. As DNA, the CDR3 is TGTGCCAGCAGTGAAAGAAATTCGTTATCTAGCACAGATACGCAGTATTTT. This gives the protein CASSERNSLSSTDTQYF.